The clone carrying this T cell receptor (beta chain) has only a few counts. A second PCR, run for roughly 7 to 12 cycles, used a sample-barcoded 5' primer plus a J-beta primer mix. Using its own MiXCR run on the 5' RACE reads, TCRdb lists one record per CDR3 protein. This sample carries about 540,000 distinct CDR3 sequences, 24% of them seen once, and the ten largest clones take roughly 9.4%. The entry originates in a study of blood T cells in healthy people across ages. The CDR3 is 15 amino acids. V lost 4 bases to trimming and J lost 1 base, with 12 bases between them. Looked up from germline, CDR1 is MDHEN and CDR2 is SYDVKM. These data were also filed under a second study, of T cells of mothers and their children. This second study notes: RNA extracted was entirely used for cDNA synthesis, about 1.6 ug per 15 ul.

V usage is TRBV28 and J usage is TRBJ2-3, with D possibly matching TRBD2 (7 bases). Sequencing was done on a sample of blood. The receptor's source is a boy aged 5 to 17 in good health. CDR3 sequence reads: CASSWGGRGTDTQYF. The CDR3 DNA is TGTGCCAGCAGTTGGGGGGGGCGGGGCACAGATACGCAGTATTTT.